This T cell receptor beta chain stems from a study of cytomegalovirus exposure and HLA in healthy donors. Whole-study findings and limits: Researchers reportedly found TCR beta sequences accurately predicted most subjects' HLA-A and HLA-B alleles. The study assumed roughly uniform donor sequencing depth for presence/absence analyses. Certain indistinguishable V segments, among them TRBV6-2 and TRBV6-3, were excluded. Cytomegalovirus status, reportedly, was diagnosed with high specificity and sensitivity by the classifier.

It was with 60 Vbeta and 13 Jbeta primers that the PCR ran. This table comes from immunoSEQ multiplex PCR, and its TCRdb copy is limited to in-frame clones, with some not included. The sample has fewer than 120,000 clones; over 60% are singletons. Of note for this clone: Antigen unknown.

CDR3 size: 15 residues. CDR1 SGDLS and CDR2 YYNGEE come from the germline V gene. V shed 0 bases and J 2 bases; nucleotides not matched to a gene: 3. The receptor was isolated from a woman younger than 45 in good health and CMV-seronegative. Material: PBMCs. The chain is built from TRBV9 and TRBJ2-7; 9 bases align to TRBD1. The CDR3 loop reads CASSVVGTGPYEQYF. The CDR3, as DNA: TGTGCCAGCAGCGTAGTTGGGACAGGGCCCTACGAGCAGTACTTC.